The 19 T cell receptor beta chains listed next were all sequenced from one sample in a study of blood T cell repertoires in COVID-19. Profiling relied on immunoSEQ multiplex PCR, and the TCRdb table lists in-frame clones only, not all of them. The repertoire includes about 44,000 clones, approximately 90% of them detected once, and about 0.4% sits in the top ten. Sequencing input: peripheral blood. The receptors come from a man aged 45-65 years with COVID-19, enrolled during active disease.

The chain has TRBV5-1 and TRBJ1-2, with D hard to call. V lost 2 bases to trimming and J lost 9 bases, with 17 bases between them. This CDR3 contains 14 residues. Germline values: CDR1 SGHRS, CDR2 YFSETQ. The CDR3 nucleotides are TGCGCCAGCAGCTTAGGTGGGAGCCCTATGAGCTACACCTTC. Protein: CASSLGGSPMSYTF.

The chain recombines TRBV6-1 with TRBJ1-2, with D possibly matching TRBD1 (6 bases). V shed 2 bases and J shed 4 bases, with 11 bases lying between them. This CDR3 spans 14 amino acids. Germline V gene sequence: CDR1 MNHNS, CDR2 SASEGT. As DNA, the CDR3 is TGTGCCAGCAGTGAAAATGGACAGCTCTATGGCTACACCTTC. Translation gives CASSENGQLYGYTF.

This clone occurred once. The chain links TRBV7-2 to TRBJ2-7; 9 bases line up with TRBD2. Germline V CDR1 and CDR2: SGHTA, FQGNSA. The CDR3 has 15 amino acids. With V trimmed by 8 bases and J by 0 bases, 8 bases remained unmatched. CDR3 in amino acids: CASGSGTSPSYEQYF. The CDR3 region has the DNA TGTGCCAGCGGGTCCGGGACTAGCCCCTCCTACGAGCAGTACTTC.

The V gene is TRBV7-2, the J gene TRBJ1-2; 9 nucleotides line up with TRBD1. V was clipped by 1 base and J by 1 base; unmatched bases: 1. This CDR3 has 15 residues. Germline V gene lookup returns CDR1 SGHTA and CDR2 FQGNSA. Here the CDR3 DNA reads TGTGCCAGCAGCTTAGGGACAGGGGTTAACTATGGCTACACCTTC. Translated: CASSLGTGVNYGYTF.

This sequence joins TRBV5-6 and TRBJ2-7, with D tentatively TRBD2 (5 bases). The V end was cut by 2 bases, the J end by 5 bases, with 17 bases between. There are 15 residues in the CDR3. The V gene's germline CDR1 is SGHDT and CDR2 YYEEEE. The CDR3 sequence: CASSFGVSPYNEQYF. For the CDR3, the DNA is TGTGCCAGCAGCTTCGGGGTATCCCCTTACAACGAGCAGTACTTC.

The DNA for the CDR3 is TGCGCCAGCAGCGGATTACTAGCGGGAGGTGCAGATACGCAGTATTTT. Translating it yields CASSGLLAGGADTQYF. This chain joins TRBV5-1 and TRBJ2-3; 12 positions agree with TRBD2. CDR3 length equals 16 residues. Germline lookup yields CDR1 SGHRS and CDR2 YFSETQ. The V and J ends lost 4 bases and 4 bases, in that order; junction bases with no gene match: 7. The full variable domain, completed using reference TRBV5-1 and TRBJ2-3, is KAGVTQTPRYLIKTRGQQVTLSCSPISGHRSVSWYQQTPGQGLQFLFEYFSETQRNKGNFPGRFSGRQFSNSRSEMNVSTLELGDSALYLCASSGLLAGGADTQYFGPGTRLTVL.

This chain uses TRBV25-1 with TRBJ2-5, with 11 positions matching TRBD2. J gave up 5 bases and V 4 bases, and 6 bases lay outside the gene matches. CDR1 MGHDK and CDR2 SYGVNS come from the germline V gene. This CDR3 comprises 15 residues. CDR3 DNA sequence: TGTGCCAGCAGTGCGTTAGCGGGAGGGCCTGAGACCCAGTACTTC. Translated, it gives CASSALAGGPETQYF.

This chain uses TRBV10-3 with TRBJ1-1; D is perhaps TRBD1 (5 bases). Trimming cost V 0 bases and J 7 bases, with 9 bases left between them. The CDR3 is 13 residues long. Per the germline V gene, CDR1 is ENHRY and CDR2 is SYGVKD. CDR3 region: CAISESIGVEAFF. CDR3 sequence (DNA): TGTGCCATCAGTGAGTCGATAGGGGTTGAAGCTTTCTTT.

CDR3 sequence (DNA): TGTGCCAGTAGGAGGGACAGGGACAATCAGCCCCAGCATTTT. Protein sequence: CASRRDRDNQPQHF. V usage is TRBV19 and J usage is TRBJ1-5, with 9 nucleotides matching TRBD1. V lost 6 bases and J lost 3; bases outside the gene matches: 3. CDR1 is LNHDA, CDR2 SQIVND, per germline (reference sequence). There are 14 residues in the CDR3.

This sequence joins TRBV12-3 or TRBV12-4 and TRBJ2-5; perhaps TRBD2 as D (6 bases). This CDR3 region has 13 residues. Trimming shortened V by 3 bases and J by 9 bases, and 14 bases separated the two germline ends. CDR3 region: CASSLERWGAQYF. The CDR3 DNA reads TGTGCCAGCAGTTTGGAGAGGTGGGGGGCCCAGTACTTC.

This sequence joins TRBV5-4 and TRBJ2-3, with 9 bases fitting TRBD2. V lost 4 bases and J lost 5; bases outside the gene matches: 5. This CDR3 comprises 14 residues. Germline lookup yields CDR1 SGHNT and CDR2 YYREEE (reference sequence). The CDR3, as DNA: TGTGCCAGCAGCCCGCGGGAGGGGATAGATACGCAGTATTTT. It is translated as CASSPREGIDTQYF. The full variable domain, rest sourced from reference TRBV5-4 and TRBJ2-3, is ETGVTQSPTHLIKTRGQQVTLRCSSQSGHNTVSWYQQALGQGPQFIFQYYREEENGRGNFPPRFSGLQFPNYSSELNVNALELDDSALYLCASSPREGIDTQYFGPGTRLTVL.

The V and J genes are TRBV3-1 (or the pseudogene TRBV3-2) and TRBJ2-1; D is undetermined. Germline CDR1 reads LGHDT; CDR2 reads YNNKEL (reference sequence). The CDR3 is 16 residues long. Trimming pared 1 base from V and 3 bases from J, leaving 13 bases between. The CDR3 DNA sequence: TGTGCCAGCAGCCAAGGCCCCGGAGTGGGCTACAATGAGCAGTTCTTC. Translation gives CASSQGPGVGYNEQFF.

In its sample, this clone was seen a few times. CDR3 sequence: CASSKGLAGDNEQFF. The CDR3 DNA is TGTGCCAGTAGTAAGGGACTAGCGGGAGACAATGAGCAGTTCTTC. The chain uses TRBV19 and TRBJ2-1; 14 bases line up with TRBD2. CDR3 length: 15 amino acids. V shed 4 bases and J 5 bases; nucleotides not matched to a gene: 1. Germline V gene sequence: CDR1 LNHDA, CDR2 SQIVND (reference sequence).

The chain employs TRBV27 and TRBJ1-2; 10 nucleotides align to TRBD1. The germline V gene encodes CDR1 MNHEY and CDR2 SMNVEV (reference sequence). The junction had 3 bases not matched to a gene; V was cut back by 6 bases and J by 2 bases. The CDR3 totals 14 residues. DNA for the CDR3: TGTGCCAGCAGACCGACAGGGGGCAACTATGGCTACACCTTC. This encodes CASRPTGGNYGYTF.

This clone appeared a single time. This chain uses TRBV27 with TRBJ2-1; tentative D call: TRBD2 (6 bases). The CDR3 spans 14 residues. Per germline, CDR1 MNHEY and CDR2 SMNVEV (reference sequence). V gave up 6 bases and J gave up 4 bases, with 13 bases separating them. The CDR3 here is CASRWGTGYNEQFF. The CDR3 coding sequence is TGTGCCAGCAGGTGGGGGACTGGTTACAATGAGCAGTTCTTC.

In DNA form, the CDR3 reads TGTGCCAGCTCGCTGGGGACCACGGGACAGGTGGCCTACGAGCAGTACTTC. This translates into CASSLGTTGQVAYEQYF. This chain joins TRBV18 and TRBJ2-7; TRBD1 matches at 8 bases. The length of the CDR3 is 17 residues. With V trimmed by 6 bases and J by 2 bases, 15 bases remained unmatched. CDR1 and CDR2 (germline): KGHSH, LQKENI.

J is TRBJ2-2 and V is TRBV6-5; TRBD1 aligns across 12 bases. There are 15 residues in the CDR3. The V gene end was trimmed by 6 bases and the J gene end by 5 bases; junction bases not matched to a gene: 4. Germline-derived CDR1 and CDR2 are MNHEY and SVGAGI. As DNA, the CDR3 is TGTGCCAGCAGCCGGGACAGGGGGCGAACCGGGGAGCTGTTTTTT. Protein product: CASSRDRGRTGELFF.

The chain links TRBV4-1 to TRBJ2-1; 15 bases fit TRBD2. The CDR3 is 20 amino acids. Looked up from germline, CDR1 is MGHRA and CDR2 is YSYEKL. J was trimmed by 0 bases and V by 1 base; bases with no gene match: 7. CDR3 bases: TGCGCCAGCAGCCAAGTGGGACTAGCGGGAGGCTCCAGCTCCTACAATGAGCAGTTCTTC. Its translation is CASSQVGLAGGSSSYNEQFF.

The chain joins TRBV6-2 or TRBV6-3 to TRBJ1-2; TRBD1 agrees at 9 bases. The CDR3 loop spans 15 amino acids. Germline CDR1 is MNHEY and CDR2 is SVGEGT. J lost 2 bases, V lost 5 bases, and 6 bases had no gene match. The CDR3 region has the DNA TGTGCCAGCAGTGGACAGGGGAGAACGAACTATGGCTACACCTTC. This gives the protein CASSGQGRTNYGYTF.